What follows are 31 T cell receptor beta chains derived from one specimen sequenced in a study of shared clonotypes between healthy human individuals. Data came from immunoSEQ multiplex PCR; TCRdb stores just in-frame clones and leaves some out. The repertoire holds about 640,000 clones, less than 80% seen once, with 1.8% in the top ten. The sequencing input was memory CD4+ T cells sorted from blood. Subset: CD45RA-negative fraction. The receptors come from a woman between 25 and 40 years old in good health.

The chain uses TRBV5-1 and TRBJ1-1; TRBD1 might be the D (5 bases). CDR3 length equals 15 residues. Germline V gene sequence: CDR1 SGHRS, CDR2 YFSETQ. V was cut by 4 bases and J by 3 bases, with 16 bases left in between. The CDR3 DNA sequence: TGCGCCAGCAGCCCGGAGCGGGGGGTTTACACTGAAGCTTTCTTT. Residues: CASSPERGVYTEAFF.

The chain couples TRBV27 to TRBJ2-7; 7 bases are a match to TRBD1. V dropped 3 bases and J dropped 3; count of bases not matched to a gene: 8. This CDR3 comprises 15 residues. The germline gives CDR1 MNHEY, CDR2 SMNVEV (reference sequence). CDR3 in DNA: TGTGCCAGCAGTTTTGGGGACAGAGTTTACTACGAGCAGTACTTC. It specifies CASSFGDRVYYEQYF.

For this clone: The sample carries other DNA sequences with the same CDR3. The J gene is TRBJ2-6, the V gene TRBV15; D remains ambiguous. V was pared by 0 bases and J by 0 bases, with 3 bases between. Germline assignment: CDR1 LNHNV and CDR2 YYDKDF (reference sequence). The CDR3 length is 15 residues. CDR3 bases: TGTGCCACCAGCAGAGATCTCTCTGGGGCCAACGTCCTGACTTTC. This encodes CATSRDLSGANVLTF. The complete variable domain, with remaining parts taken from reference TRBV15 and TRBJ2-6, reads DAMVIQNPRYQVTQFGKPVTLSCSQTLNHNVMYWYQQKSSQAPKLLFHYYDKDFNNEADTPDNFQSRRPNTSFCFLDIRSPGLGDTAMYLCATSRDLSGANVLTFGAGSRLTVL.

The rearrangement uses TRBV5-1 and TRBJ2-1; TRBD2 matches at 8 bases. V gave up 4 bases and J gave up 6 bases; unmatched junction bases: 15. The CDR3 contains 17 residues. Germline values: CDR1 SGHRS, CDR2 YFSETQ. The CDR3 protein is CASSDQRGSGSPNEQFF. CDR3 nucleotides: TGCGCCAGCAGCGACCAACGAGGGAGCGGGAGTCCCAATGAGCAGTTCTTC.

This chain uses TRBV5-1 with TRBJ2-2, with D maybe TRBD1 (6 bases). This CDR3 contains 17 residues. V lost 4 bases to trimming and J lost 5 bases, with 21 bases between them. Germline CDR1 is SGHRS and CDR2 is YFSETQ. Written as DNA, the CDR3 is TGCGCCAGCAGCCTGACAACAGGGAGTTCCGGGACCGGGGAGCTGTTTTTT. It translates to CASSLTTGSSGTGELFF.

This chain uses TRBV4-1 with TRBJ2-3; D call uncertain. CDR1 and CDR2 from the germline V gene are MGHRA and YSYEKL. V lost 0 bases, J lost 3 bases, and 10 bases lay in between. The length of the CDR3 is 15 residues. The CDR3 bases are TGCGCCAGCAGCCAAGAGGGCTTTGGTACAGATACGCAGTATTTT. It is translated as CASSQEGFGTDTQYF.

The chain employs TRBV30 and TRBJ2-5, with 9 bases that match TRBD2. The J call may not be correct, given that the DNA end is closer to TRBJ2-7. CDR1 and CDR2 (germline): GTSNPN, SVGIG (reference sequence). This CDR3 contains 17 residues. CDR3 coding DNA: TGTGCCTGGAGTGTAAGGTGGGTAGCGGGAGCTTCCTACGAGCAGTACTTC. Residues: CAWSVRWVAGASYEQYF.

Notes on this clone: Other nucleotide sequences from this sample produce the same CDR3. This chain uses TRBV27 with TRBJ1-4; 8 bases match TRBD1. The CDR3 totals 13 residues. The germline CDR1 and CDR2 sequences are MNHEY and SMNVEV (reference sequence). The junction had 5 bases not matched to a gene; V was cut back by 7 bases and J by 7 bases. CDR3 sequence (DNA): TGTGCCAGCATAACAGGGGGAGGTGAAAAACTGTTTTTT. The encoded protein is CASITGGGEKLFF.

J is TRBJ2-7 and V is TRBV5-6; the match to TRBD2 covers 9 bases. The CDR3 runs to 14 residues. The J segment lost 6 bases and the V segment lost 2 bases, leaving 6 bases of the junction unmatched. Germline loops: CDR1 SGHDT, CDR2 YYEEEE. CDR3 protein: CASSLYGTSSEQYF. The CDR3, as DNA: TGTGCCAGCAGCTTATACGGGACTAGCTCCGAGCAGTACTTC.

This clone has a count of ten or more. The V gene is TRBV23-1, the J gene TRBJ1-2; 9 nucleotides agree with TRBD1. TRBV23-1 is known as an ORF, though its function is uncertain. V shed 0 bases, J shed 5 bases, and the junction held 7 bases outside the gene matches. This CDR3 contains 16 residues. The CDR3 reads CASSQSNRGREYGYTF. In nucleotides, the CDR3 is TGCGCCAGCAGTCAATCCAACAGGGGGCGCGAGTATGGCTACACCTTC.

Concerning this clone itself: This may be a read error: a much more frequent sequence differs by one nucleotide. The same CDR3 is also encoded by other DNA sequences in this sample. The CDR3 sequence is CASSHGTGGTGELFF. The CDR3 DNA is TGCGCCAGCAGCCACGGGACAGGGGGGACCGGGGAGCTGTTTTTT. This chain links TRBV5-1 with TRBJ2-2, with 11 bases aligning to TRBD1. Germline trimming cut 4 bases from V and 5 bases from J; bases unmatched to any gene: 4. CDR3 length: 15 amino acids. Germline lookup yields CDR1 SGHRS and CDR2 YFSETQ.

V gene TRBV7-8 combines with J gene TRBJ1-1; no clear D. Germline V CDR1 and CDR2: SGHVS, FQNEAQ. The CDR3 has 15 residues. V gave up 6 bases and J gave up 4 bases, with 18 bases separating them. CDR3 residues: CASSQPAGVGTEAFF. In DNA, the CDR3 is TGTGCCAGCAGTCAACCGGCAGGCGTGGGCACTGAAGCTTTCTTT.

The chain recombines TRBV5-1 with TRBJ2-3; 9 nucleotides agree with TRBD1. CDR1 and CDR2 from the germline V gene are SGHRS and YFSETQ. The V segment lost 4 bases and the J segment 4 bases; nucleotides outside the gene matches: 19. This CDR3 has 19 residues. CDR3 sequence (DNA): TGCGCCAGCAGCCAACCCGGCGGGACAGGGTTCTATGGGGCAGATACGCAGTATTTT. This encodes CASSQPGGTGFYGADTQYF. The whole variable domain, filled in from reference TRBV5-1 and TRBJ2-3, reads KAGVTQTPRYLIKTRGQQVTLSCSPISGHRSVSWYQQTPGQGLQFLFEYFSETQRNKGNFPGRFSGRQFSNSRSEMNVSTLELGDSALYLCASSQPGGTGFYGADTQYFGPGTRLTVL.

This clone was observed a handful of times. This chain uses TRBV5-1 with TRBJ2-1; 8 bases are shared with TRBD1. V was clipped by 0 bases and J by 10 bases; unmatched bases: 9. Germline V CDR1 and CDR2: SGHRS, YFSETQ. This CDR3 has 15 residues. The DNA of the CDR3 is TGCGCCAGCAGCTTGGTACAGGGGGATGTTGGCGAGCAGTTCTTC. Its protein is CASSLVQGDVGEQFF. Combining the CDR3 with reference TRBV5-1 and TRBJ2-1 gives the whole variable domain KAGVTQTPRYLIKTRGQQVTLSCSPISGHRSVSWYQQTPGQGLQFLFEYFSETQRNKGNFPGRFSGRQFSNSRSEMNVSTLELGDSALYLCASSLVQGDVGEQFFGPGTRLTVL.

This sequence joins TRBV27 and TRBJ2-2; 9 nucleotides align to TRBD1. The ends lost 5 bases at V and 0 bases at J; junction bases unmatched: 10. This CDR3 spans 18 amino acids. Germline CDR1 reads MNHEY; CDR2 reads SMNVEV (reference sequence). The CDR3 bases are TGTGCCAGCAGTCCGTGGGCTACAGGGGGCGCGAACACCGGGGAGCTGTTTTTT. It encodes CASSPWATGGANTGELFF.

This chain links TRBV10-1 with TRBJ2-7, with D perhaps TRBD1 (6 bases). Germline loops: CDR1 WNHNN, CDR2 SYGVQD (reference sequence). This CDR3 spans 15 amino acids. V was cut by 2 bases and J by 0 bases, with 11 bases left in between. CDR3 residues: CASSEGTPSSYEQYF. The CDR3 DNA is TGCGCCAGCAGTGAGGGGACACCAAGCTCCTACGAGCAGTACTTC.

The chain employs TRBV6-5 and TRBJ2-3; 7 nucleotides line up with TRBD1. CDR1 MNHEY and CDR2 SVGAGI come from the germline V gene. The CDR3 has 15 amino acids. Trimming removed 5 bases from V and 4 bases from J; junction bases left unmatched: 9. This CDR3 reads CASSQTTGIADTQYF. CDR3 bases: TGTGCCAGCAGTCAAACGACAGGGATCGCAGATACGCAGTATTTT.

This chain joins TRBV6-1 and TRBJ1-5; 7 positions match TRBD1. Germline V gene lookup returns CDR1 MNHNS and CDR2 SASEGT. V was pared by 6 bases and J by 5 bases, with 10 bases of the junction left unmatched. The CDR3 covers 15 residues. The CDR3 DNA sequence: TGTGCCAGCAGCACCCAGGGGGTGGGTTATCAGCCCCAGCATTTT. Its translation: CASSTQGVGYQPQHF.

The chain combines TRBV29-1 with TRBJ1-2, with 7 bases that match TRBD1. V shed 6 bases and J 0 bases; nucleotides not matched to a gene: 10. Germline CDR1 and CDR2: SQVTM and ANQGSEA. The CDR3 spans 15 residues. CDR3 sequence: CSVGDRARANYGYTF. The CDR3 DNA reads TGCAGCGTGGGAGACAGGGCCAGAGCTAACTATGGCTACACCTTC.

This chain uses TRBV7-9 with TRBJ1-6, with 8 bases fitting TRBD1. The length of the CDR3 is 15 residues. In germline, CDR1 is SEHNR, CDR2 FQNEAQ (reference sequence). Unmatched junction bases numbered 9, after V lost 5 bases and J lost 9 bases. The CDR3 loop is CASSLRDRSSSPLHF. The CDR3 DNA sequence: TGTGCCAGCAGCCTCCGGGACAGGAGTAGTTCACCCCTCCACTTT.

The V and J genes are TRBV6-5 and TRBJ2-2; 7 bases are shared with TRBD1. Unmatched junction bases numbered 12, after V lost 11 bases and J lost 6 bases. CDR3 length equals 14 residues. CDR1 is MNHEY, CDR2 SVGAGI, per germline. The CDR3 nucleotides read TGTGCCTCGAAAAGGGGGCGCGTGGCCGGGGAGCTGTTTTTT. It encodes CASKRGRVAGELFF.

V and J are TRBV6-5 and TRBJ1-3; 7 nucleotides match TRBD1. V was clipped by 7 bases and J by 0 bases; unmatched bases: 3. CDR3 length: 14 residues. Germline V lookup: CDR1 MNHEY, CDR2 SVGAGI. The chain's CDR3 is CASKGGSSGNTIYF. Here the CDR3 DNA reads TGTGCCAGCAAAGGGGGCTCCTCTGGAAACACCATATATTTT.

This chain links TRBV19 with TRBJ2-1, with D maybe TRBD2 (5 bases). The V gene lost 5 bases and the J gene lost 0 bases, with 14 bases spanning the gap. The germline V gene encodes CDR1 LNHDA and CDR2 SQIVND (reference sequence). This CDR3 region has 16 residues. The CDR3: CASSLTSGTSYNEQFF. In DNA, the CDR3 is TGTGCCAGTAGTCTAACTAGTGGAACCTCCTACAATGAGCAGTTCTTC.

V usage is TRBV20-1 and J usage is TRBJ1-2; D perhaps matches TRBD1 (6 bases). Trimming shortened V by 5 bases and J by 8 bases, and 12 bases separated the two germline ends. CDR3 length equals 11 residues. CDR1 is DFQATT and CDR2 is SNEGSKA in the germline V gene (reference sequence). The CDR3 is CSASTGPGYTF. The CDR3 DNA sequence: TGCAGTGCTTCTACAGGGCCCGGCTACACCTTC.

Here the CDR3 reads CASSTLGARGTQYF. The CDR3 DNA reads as TGTGCCAGCAGTACTCTGGGAGCCCGGGGGACCCAGTACTTC. The chain combines TRBV6-5 with TRBJ2-5, with D tentatively TRBD2 (5 bases). Germline lookup yields CDR1 MNHEY and CDR2 SVGAGI. The V and J ends lost 5 bases and 7 bases respectively, with 17 bases between them. The CDR3 is 14 residues long.

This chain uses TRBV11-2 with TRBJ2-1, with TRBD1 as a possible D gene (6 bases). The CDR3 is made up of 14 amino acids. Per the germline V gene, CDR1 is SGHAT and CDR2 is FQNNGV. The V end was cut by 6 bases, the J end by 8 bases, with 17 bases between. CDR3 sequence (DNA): TGTGCCAGCAGATCCATAAACAGGGTTCATGAGCAGTTCTTC. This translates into CASRSINRVHEQFF.

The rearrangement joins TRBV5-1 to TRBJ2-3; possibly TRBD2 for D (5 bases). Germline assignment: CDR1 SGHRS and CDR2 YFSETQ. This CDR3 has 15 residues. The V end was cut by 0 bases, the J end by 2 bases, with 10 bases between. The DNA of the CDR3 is TGCGCCAGCAGCTTGGAAGGAGGCAACACAGATACGCAGTATTTT. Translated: CASSLEGGNTDTQYF.

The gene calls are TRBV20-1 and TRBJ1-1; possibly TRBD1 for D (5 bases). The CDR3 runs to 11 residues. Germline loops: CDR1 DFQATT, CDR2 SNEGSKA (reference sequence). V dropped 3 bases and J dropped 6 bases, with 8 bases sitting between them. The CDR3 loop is CSASQGAEAFF. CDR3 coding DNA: TGCAGTGCTAGCCAAGGGGCTGAAGCTTTCTTT.

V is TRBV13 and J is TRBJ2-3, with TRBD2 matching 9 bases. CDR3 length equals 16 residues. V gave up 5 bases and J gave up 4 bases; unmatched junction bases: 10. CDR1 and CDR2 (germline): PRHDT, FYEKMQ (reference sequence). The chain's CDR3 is CASSRLARGGPDTQYF. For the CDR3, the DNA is TGTGCCAGCAGCCGACTAGCGCGGGGGGGGCCAGATACGCAGTATTTT.

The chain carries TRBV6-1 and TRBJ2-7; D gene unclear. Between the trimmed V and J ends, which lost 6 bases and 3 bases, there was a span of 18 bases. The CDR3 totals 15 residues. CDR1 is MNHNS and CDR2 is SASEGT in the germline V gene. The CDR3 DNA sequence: TGTGCCAGCAGAAGAGACTTAGTCGTGGACTACGAGCAGTACTTC. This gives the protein CASRRDLVVDYEQYF.

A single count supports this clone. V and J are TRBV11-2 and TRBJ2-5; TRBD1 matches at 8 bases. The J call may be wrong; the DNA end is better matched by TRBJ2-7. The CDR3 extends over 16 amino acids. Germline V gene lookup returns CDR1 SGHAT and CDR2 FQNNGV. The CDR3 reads CASSLSQGAQSYEQYF. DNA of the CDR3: TGTGCCAGCAGCCTATCCCAGGGGGCGCAGAGCTACGAGCAGTACTTC.